This T cell receptor beta chain appears in the sequencing data of a study of blood T cell repertoires in COVID-19 (dated by TCRdb to the early 2020s). About the study as a whole: Samples covering the acute and convalescent phases of COVID-19 were provided by collaborators in the United States, Italy and Spain. The prospective study material was composed of cDNA or gDNA derived from T cells, B-cell-depleted T cells, or PBMCs. Subjects who had been exposed to COVID-19, were actively infected with it, or had recovered from it provided the deeply sampled blood TCRbeta repertoires that made up the dataset. The repertoires were released in a freely available public database meant as a resource for research on the immune response to SARS-CoV-2. The samples were drawn from the first 160 participants of the ongoing ImmuneRACE study and from 1,200 or so subjects provided by 6 global collaborators. A de-identified subject ID, COVID-19 status, age in years and sex were almost always included in the sample metadata. Where HLA class I and class II types were available, the types were taken from metadata supplied by the sample provider, not from assay-based typing.

In this sample, this clone turned up a few times. Its recognized antigen is unknown. Base qualities are not at hand, and no much larger clone is one base apart. General conclusions and limits of the study: The quantity of clinical and demographic metadata differed by source and by participant and was supplied without curation.

Enrolling through a virtual design, the prospective study's participants ranged in age from roughly 18 to 89 years and lived across roughly 23 United States geographic areas. In the prospective study, participants were assigned to cohorts based on the clinical history participants reported in a screening survey and a study questionnaire. Mobile phlebotomists in the prospective study collected whole blood, serum and a nasopharyngeal or oropharyngeal swab from every participant. Prospective study participants could optionally give additional blood draws and questionnaires over an approximately two-month period. Before DNA extraction, prospective study blood samples were shipped either frozen or at room temperature. TCRbeta CDR3 regions were amplified from genomic DNA using the immunoSEQ Assay, a bias-controlled multiplex PCR. The study's processing was this. Within the assay, amplification of reference gene primers was used to estimate how many nucleated cells each sample contained. Sequence reads were collapsed and filtered to measure the absolute abundance of every unique TCRbeta CDR3 rearrangement. For each sample, productive Simpson clonality was calculated by taking the square root of Simpson's diversity index across productive rearrangements. TCRdb obtained this table from immuneACCESS and retained in-frame rearrangements with V and J assigned. These tables miss some clones; where compared with another copy, unresolved V genes account for less than half of the shortfall, and the remainder is unexplained. From that table come the V and J calls and clone size; the DNA was used to work out D and trimming. The sample yields roughly 420,000 clones; 70% to 90% were counted once. The ten biggest clones cover approximately 1% of the sample.

V ends up 2 bases short and J 4 bases short, with an unmatched junction base count of 3. Counted from cysteine to phenylalanine, this CDR3 has 15 amino acids. CDR3 DNA only is kept here, 45 bases in frame from base 1. From a lookup of the germline V gene (reference sequence), CDR1 and CDR2 are GTSNPN and SVGIG. The TCR originated in a young woman with acute COVID-19. Sequenced sample: PBMCs or T cells enriched from blood (not recorded which). The sequence is built from TRBV30 and TRBJ2-2, and 11 bases in between align with TRBD1. The DNA sequence follows: TGTGCCTGGAGTACGGGACAGGGGGGCACCGGGGAGCTGTTTTTT. Its coded protein is CAWSTGQGGTGELFF.